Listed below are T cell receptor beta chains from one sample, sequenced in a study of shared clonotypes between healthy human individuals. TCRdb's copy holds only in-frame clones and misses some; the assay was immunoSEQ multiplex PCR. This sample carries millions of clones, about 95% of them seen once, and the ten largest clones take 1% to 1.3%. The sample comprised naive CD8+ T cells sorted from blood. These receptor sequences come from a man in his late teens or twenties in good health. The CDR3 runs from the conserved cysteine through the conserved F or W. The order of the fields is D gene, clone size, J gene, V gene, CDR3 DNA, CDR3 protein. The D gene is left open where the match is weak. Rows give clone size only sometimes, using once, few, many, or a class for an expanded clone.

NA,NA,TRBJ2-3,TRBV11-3,TGTGCCAGCAGTGATGGCAGTATAGATACGCAGTATTTT,CASSDGSIDTQYF
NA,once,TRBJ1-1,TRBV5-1,TGCGCCAGCAGCTTAGGTGATATGAACACTGAAGCTTTCTTT,CASSLGDMNTEAFF
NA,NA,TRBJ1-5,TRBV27,TGTGCCAGCAGCTTTGGGGGTTTCAATCAGCCCCAGCATTTT,CASSFGGFNQPQHF
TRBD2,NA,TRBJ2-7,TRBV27,TGTGCCAGCAGTTCCGGGACTAGTCGCGCCAACGAGCAGTACTTC,CASSSGTSRANEQYF
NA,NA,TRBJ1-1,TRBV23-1,TGCGCCAGCAGCCGGGGGGGATTGAACACTGAAGCTTTCTTT,CASSRGGLNTEAFF
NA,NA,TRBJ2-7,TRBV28,TGTGCCAGCAGTTTAAGAGCCCCAAACGAGCAGTACTTC,CASSLRAPNEQYF
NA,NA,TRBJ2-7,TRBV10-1,TGCGCCAGCAGTGCCCCCGGGACGGCATCCTACGAGCAGTACTTC,CASSAPGTASYEQYF
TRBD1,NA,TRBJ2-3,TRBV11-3,TGTGCCAGCAGCTTAGCGGACAGGAAGAGGGATACGCAGTATTTT,CASSLADRKRDTQYF
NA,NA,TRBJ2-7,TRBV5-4,TGTGCCAGCAGCTTGGGGGGCGGTTCCTACGAGCAGTACTTC,CASSLGGGSYEQYF
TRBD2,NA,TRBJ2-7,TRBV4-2,TGTGCCAGCAGCCAAGAAGGTCTAGCGGGAGGACTTTACGAGCAGTACTTC,CASSQEGLAGGLYEQYF
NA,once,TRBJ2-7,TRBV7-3,TGTGCCAGCAGCTTAACCTTAGGCTACGAGCAGTACTTC,CASSLTLGYEQYF
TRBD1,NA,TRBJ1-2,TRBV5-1,TGCGCCAGCAGCTCCGGGACAGGGACCTATGGCTACACCTTC,CASSSGTGTYGYTF
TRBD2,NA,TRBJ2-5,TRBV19,TGTGCCAGTAGTATGGGACTAGCGGACACAGAACTGTACCAAGAGACCCAGTACTTC,CASSMGLADTELYQETQYF
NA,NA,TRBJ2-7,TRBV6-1,TGTGCCAGCAGTGAAATTCTGATGGCCGCCGGGTATTACTTC,CASSEILMAAGYYF
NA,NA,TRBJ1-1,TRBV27,TGTGCCAGCAGTTTATTTGCAGGGTACCCAGCTTTCTTT,CASSLFAGYPAFF
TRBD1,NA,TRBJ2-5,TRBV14,TGTGCCAGCAGCCAAGAGACAGGGGAAGAGACCCAGTACTTC,CASSQETGEETQYF
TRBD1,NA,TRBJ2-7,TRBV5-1,TGCGCCAGCAGCTTCCGACAGGGGGGCGTTTACGAGCAGTACTTC,CASSFRQGGVYEQYF
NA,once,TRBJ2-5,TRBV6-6,TGTGCCAGCAGTTACCTGTCGGGCGAGACCCAGTACTTC,CASSYLSGETQYF
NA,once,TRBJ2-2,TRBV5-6,TGTGCCAGCATGGAGGAGGGGGCGCCCACCGGGGAGCTGTTTTTT,CASMEEGAPTGELFF
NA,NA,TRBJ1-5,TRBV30,TGTGCCTGGAGTACGGAGGGTCAGCCCCAGCATTTT,CAWSTEGQPQHF
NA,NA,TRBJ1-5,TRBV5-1,TGCGCCAGCAGCCGGTCGGGGGGAGGCAATCAGCCCCAGCATTTT,CASSRSGGGNQPQHF
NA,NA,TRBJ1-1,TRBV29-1,TGCAGCGTTGAAGTTCCTCGAAGGGAAGCTTTCTTT,CSVEVPRREAFF
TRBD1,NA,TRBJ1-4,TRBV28,TGTGCCAGCAGTTTATCCGGGACAGGGTCGGCCCAACTGTTTTTT,CASSLSGTGSAQLFF
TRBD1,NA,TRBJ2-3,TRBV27,TGTGCCAGCTCACGACAGGGGCCGCAGTATTTT,CASSRQGPQYF
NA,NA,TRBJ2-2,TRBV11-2,TGTGCCAGCAGCTTACCCCGGCCCCCCGCGGAAAACACCGGGGAGCTGTTTTTT,CASSLPRPPAENTGELFF
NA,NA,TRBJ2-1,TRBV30,TGTGCCTGGAGTGTACTAACTACAAACAATGAGCAGTTCTTC,CAWSVLTTNNEQFF
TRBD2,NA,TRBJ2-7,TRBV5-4,TGTGCCAGCAGCTTGATTGGCGGGGGCTCCTACGAGCAGTACTTC,CASSLIGGGSYEQYF
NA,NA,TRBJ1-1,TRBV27,TGTGCCAGCAGTTTTGGGGCGAACACTGAAGCTTTCTTT,CASSFGANTEAFF
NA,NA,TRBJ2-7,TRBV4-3,TGCGCCAGCAGCCTTGCGTGGGGGGGACAACAATCCTACGAGCAGTACTTC,CASSLAWGGQQSYEQYF
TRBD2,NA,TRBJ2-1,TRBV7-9,TGTGCCAGCAGCTTAAAAATTAGCGGGGGGGCCTACAATGAGCAGTTCTTC,CASSLKISGGAYNEQFF
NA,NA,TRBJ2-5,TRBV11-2,TGTGCCAGCAGCTTAGCTGCAGGGCTCCAAGAGACCCAGTACTTC,CASSLAAGLQETQYF
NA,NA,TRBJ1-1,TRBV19,TGTGCCAGTAGCGAGGGACGAGCTGAAGCTTTCTTT,CASSEGRAEAFF
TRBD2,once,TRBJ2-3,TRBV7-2,TGTGCCAGCACCCTTTTGGCGGGAGCTTTAGATACGCAGTATTTT,CASTLLAGALDTQYF